This TCR beta chain was retrieved from a study of blood T cells in healthy people across ages. Study-level findings and limits: With unsorted PBMCs, a conclusive comparison of naive versus antigen-experienced cells was not possible. Per million T cells, the diversity of TCR beta decreased roughly linearly as age advanced.

Germline V CDR1 and CDR2: SGHTA, FQGTGA. The CDR3 loop spans 14 amino acids. This clonotype was observed many times. The target antigen is unknown. At one end the junction does not follow the germline gene, possibly because of a read error. Alongside a J-beta primer mix, a sample-barcoded 5' primer served in a second PCR lasting roughly 7 to 12 cycles. Using its own MiXCR run on the 5' RACE reads, TCRdb lists one record per CDR3 protein. The sample carries over a million distinct CDR3 sequences, 42% recorded once. Sequenced material: blood. V and J are TRBV7-3 and TRBJ1-1; weak D call: TRBD1 (6 bases). The TCR was taken from a woman between 18 and 29 years old in good health. CDR3 protein: CASSLTGPNTEAFF. CDR3 bases: TGCGCCAGCAGCCTGACAGGCCCGAACACTGAAGCTTTCTTT.